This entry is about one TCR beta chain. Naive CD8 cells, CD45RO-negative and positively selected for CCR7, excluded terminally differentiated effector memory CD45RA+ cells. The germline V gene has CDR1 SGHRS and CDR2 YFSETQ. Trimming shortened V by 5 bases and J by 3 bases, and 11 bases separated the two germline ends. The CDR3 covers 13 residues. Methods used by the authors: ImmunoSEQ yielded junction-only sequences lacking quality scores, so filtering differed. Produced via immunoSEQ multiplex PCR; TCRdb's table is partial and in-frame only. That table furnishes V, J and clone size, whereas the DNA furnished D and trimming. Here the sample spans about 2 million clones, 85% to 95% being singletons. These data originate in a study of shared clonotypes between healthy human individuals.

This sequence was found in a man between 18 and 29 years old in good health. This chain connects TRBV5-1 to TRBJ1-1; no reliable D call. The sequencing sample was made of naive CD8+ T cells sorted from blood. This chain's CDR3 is CASSSAFDTEAFF. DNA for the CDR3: TGCGCCAGCAGTAGTGCGTTCGACACTGAAGCTTTCTTT.